Below, 23 T cell receptor beta chains from the same sample are listed, as sequenced in a study of blood T cell repertoires in COVID-19. Libraries were prepared by immunoSEQ multiplex PCR; TCRdb keeps only in-frame clonotypes and omits some of them. The table shows about 320,000 clones, with roughly 90% occurring only once. The source material was peripheral blood. The origin of the receptors is a man in his late teens or twenties who had recovered from COVID-19.

The chain uses TRBV4-1 and TRBJ2-7; 7 nucleotides match TRBD1. From germline, CDR1 is MGHRA and CDR2 YSYEKL. V gave up 0 bases and J gave up 7 bases; unmatched junction bases: 12. This CDR3 is built from 16 residues. CDR3 nucleotides: TGCGCCAGCAGCCAAGACGTCGGACAGGTCCTGAAGGAGCAGTACTTC. The encoded protein is CASSQDVGQVLKEQYF.

V gene TRBV4-1 combines with J gene TRBJ2-3; TRBD2 matches 10 bases. The germline gives CDR1 MGHRA, CDR2 YSYEKL. With V trimmed by 1 base and J by 0 bases, 10 bases remained unmatched. This CDR3 region has 19 residues. This CDR3 is CASSQGNSGGTLSTDTQYF. Here the CDR3 DNA reads TGCGCCAGCAGCCAAGGAAATAGCGGGGGGACCCTTAGCACAGATACGCAGTATTTT.

This chain uses TRBV5-1 with TRBJ2-3, with 8 bases identical to TRBD2. Germline loops: CDR1 SGHRS, CDR2 YFSETQ. V lost 0 bases, J lost 0 bases, and 15 bases stayed unmatched. This CDR3 has 20 amino acids. CDR3 in DNA: TGCGCCAGCAGCTTGGAGCGGGGGCGGGCAGAGACGAAGAGCACAGATACGCAGTATTTT. Translation: CASSLERGRAETKSTDTQYF.

The rearrangement joins TRBV5-6 to TRBJ2-7; weak D call: TRBD1 (6 bases). The V end lost 5 bases, the J end lost 3 bases, and 9 bases lay between the germline ends. The CDR3 consists of 12 residues. From germline, CDR1 is SGHDT and CDR2 YYEEEE. The CDR3 loop reads CASREQGYEQYF. CDR3 in DNA: TGTGCCAGCAGAGAACAGGGCTACGAGCAGTACTTC.

The rearrangement joins TRBV11-2 to TRBJ1-5, with 7 bases fitting TRBD1. The germline CDR1 and CDR2 sequences are SGHAT and FQNNGV. The J segment lost 2 bases and the V segment lost 3 bases, leaving 7 bases of the junction unmatched. The CDR3 is made up of 16 amino acids. The CDR3 nucleotides are TGTGCCAGCAGCTTGACAGGGAATGGAGGCAATCAGCCCCAGCATTTT. It encodes CASSLTGNGGNQPQHF.

The rearrangement uses TRBV4-3 and TRBJ2-1; 7 nucleotides match TRBD2. Germline assignment: CDR1 LGHNA and CDR2 YSLEER. CDR3 size: 16 residues. Germline trimming cut 0 bases from V and 7 bases from J; bases unmatched to any gene: 9. CDR3 in amino acids: CASSQEVGRVANEQFF. CDR3 bases: TGCGCCAGCAGCCAAGAGGTAGGGAGGGTGGCGAATGAGCAGTTCTTC.

This clone was observed a single time. The CDR3 sequence: CASGLGDRAPYNEQFF. The CDR3 DNA sequence: TGTGCTAGTGGTTTAGGGGACAGGGCACCCTACAATGAGCAGTTCTTC. The rearrangement links TRBV12-5 to TRBJ2-1, with 9 bases that match TRBD1. CDR3 length: 16 amino acids. V gave up 3 bases and J gave up 2 bases; unmatched junction bases: 5. Per germline, CDR1 LGHNT and CDR2 FRNRAP.

With respect to this clone: The germline gene is not matched at one end of the junction; a read error may be the cause. The V and J genes are TRBV20-1 and TRBJ1-2; D remains ambiguous. The germline V gene has CDR1 DFQATT and CDR2 SNEGSKA (reference sequence). CDR3 length equals 11 residues. The CDR3 loop is CSASYELFLYF. The CDR3 nucleotides read TGCAGTGCGTCCTACGAGCTGTTCCTCTACTTC.

J is TRBJ2-7 and V is TRBV10-3; 7 bases agree with TRBD1. The CDR3 has 14 residues. V dropped 0 bases and J dropped 6; count of bases not matched to a gene: 5. Germline V gene sequence: CDR1 ENHRY, CDR2 SYGVKD. CDR3 bases: TGTGCCATCAGTGAGTCGAGACAGGGCTGCGAGCAGTACTTC. Amino acids: CAISESRQGCEQYF.

This chain connects TRBV19 to TRBJ1-3; perhaps TRBD1 as D (6 bases). CDR1 and CDR2 (germline): LNHDA, SQIVND (reference sequence). The CDR3 totals 17 residues. Trimming removed 11 bases from V and 0 bases from J, with 23 bases in between. The CDR3 reads CAGTRTVLLSSGNTIYF. In DNA form, the CDR3 reads TGTGCCGGCACGCGGACAGTCTTACTTAGCTCTGGAAACACCATATATTTT.

This clone has just one count. The chain joins TRBV5-1 to TRBJ1-2, with 9 bases fitting TRBD1. Germline V gives CDR1 SGHRS, CDR2 YFSETQ. This CDR3 is 12 amino acids long. The ends lost 3 bases at V and 8 bases at J; junction bases unmatched: 2. In DNA form, the CDR3 reads TGCGCCAGCAGCTGGGACAGGGAGGGCTACACCTTC. As protein: CASSWDREGYTF. The full variable domain, in which reference TRBV5-1 and TRBJ1-2 provide the parts outside the CDR3, is KAGVTQTPRYLIKTRGQQVTLSCSPISGHRSVSWYQQTPGQGLQFLFEYFSETQRNKGNFPGRFSGRQFSNSRSEMNVSTLELGDSALYLCASSWDREGYTFGSGTRLTVV.

This clone was found once. The chain combines TRBV30 with TRBJ1-1; D gene uncertain. Trimming left V 1 base short and J 7 bases short, with 13 bases between. CDR3 length equals 13 residues. Germline lookup yields CDR1 GTSNPN and CDR2 SVGIG (reference sequence). CDR3 coding DNA: TGTGCCTGGAGTGACCCCGTGGGCATTGAAGCTTTCTTT. It yields the protein CAWSDPVGIEAFF.

This sequence joins TRBV18 and TRBJ2-1; 8 bases match TRBD2. V shed 3 bases, J shed 8 bases, and the junction held 9 bases outside the gene matches. This CDR3 has 15 amino acids. Germline CDR1 is KGHSH and CDR2 is LQKENI. This CDR3 is CASSPGSGGVYEQFF. The CDR3 DNA sequence: TGTGCCAGCTCACCGGGGAGCGGGGGCGTTTATGAGCAGTTCTTC.

This chain links TRBV29-1 with TRBJ2-5; 13 positions agree with TRBD2. This CDR3 is 15 amino acids long. V dropped 5 bases and J dropped 1; count of bases not matched to a gene: 4. Germline loops: CDR1 SQVTM, CDR2 ANQGSEA. As DNA, the CDR3 is TGCAGCGTTCATACTAGCGGGGGGGCCCAAGAGACCCAGTACTTC. Encoded protein: CSVHTSGGAQETQYF. Variable domain in full (rest from reference TRBV29-1 and TRBJ2-5): SAVISQKPSRDICQRGTSLTIQCQVDSQVTMMFWYRQQPGQSLTLIATANQGSEATYESGFVIDKFPISRPNLTFSTLTVSNMSPEDSSIYLCSVHTSGGAQETQYFGPGTRLLVL.

A word on this clone: Distinct nucleotide sequences in the sample also encode this CDR3. The V and J genes are TRBV6-5 and TRBJ2-1; D gene ambiguous. This CDR3 has 13 residues. Trimming pared 6 bases from V and 4 bases from J, leaving 10 bases between. Germline V gene sequence: CDR1 MNHEY, CDR2 SVGAGI. CDR3 bases: TGTGCCAGCAGCCCCGGCGGTTACAATGAGCAGTTCTTC. This sequence encodes CASSPGGYNEQFF.

The rearrangement joins TRBV6-5 to TRBJ2-7; weak D call: TRBD2 (6 bases). The germline V and J ends were trimmed by 5 bases and 2 bases, with 13 bases remaining between them. Germline lookup yields CDR1 MNHEY and CDR2 SVGAGI. The CDR3 totals 14 residues. This CDR3 reads CASSLLRGTYEQYF. The CDR3, as DNA: TGTGCCAGCAGTCTTTTACGGGGGACCTACGAGCAGTACTTC.

This chain uses TRBV4-2 with TRBJ2-7; D remains ambiguous. In germline, CDR1 is LGHNA, CDR2 YNFKEQ. V lost 0 bases and J lost 1, with 10 bases in between. This CDR3 region has 15 residues. CDR3 in amino acids: CASSQDGGKSYEQYF. The DNA of the CDR3 is TGTGCCAGCAGCCAAGACGGCGGCAAATCCTACGAGCAGTACTTC.

The chain joins TRBV11-3 to TRBJ2-3, with TRBD2 matching over 13 bases. The CDR3 totals 16 residues. J lost 1 base, V lost 5 bases, and 3 bases had no gene match. CDR1 SGHNT and CDR2 YENEEA come from the germline V gene. The CDR3 DNA reads TGTGCCAGCAGCCCGGGGACTAGCGGGGGCACAGATACGCAGTATTTT. Protein sequence: CASSPGTSGGTDTQYF.

The V call is TRBV25-1, the J call TRBJ1-4; D remains ambiguous. The germline V and J ends were trimmed by 1 base and 0 bases, with 6 bases remaining between them. CDR1 is MGHDK and CDR2 is SYGVNS in the germline V gene. The CDR3 spans 15 residues. The CDR3 sequence is CASSELGPTNEKLFF. CDR3 in DNA: TGTGCCAGCAGTGAATTGGGCCCAACTAATGAAAAACTGTTTTTT.

The CDR3 sequence is CASSPWTGSEKLFF. Written as DNA, the CDR3 is TGTGCCAGCAGCCCGTGGACAGGGTCTGAAAAACTGTTTTTT. V usage is TRBV11-2 and J usage is TRBJ1-4; 8 bases are shared with TRBD1. The CDR3 extends over 14 amino acids. The J segment lost 7 bases and the V segment lost 5 bases, leaving 6 bases of the junction unmatched. Germline CDR1 is SGHAT and CDR2 is FQNNGV.

The J gene is TRBJ1-5, the V gene TRBV7-2; 8 bases align to TRBD1. J lost 5 bases, V lost 3 bases, and 6 bases had no gene match. The CDR3 extends over 15 amino acids. Germline V lookup: CDR1 SGHTA, CDR2 FQGNSA. CDR3 coding DNA: TGTGCCAGCAGCTTGACAGGGGCGATGTATCAGCCCCAGCATTTT. This codes for CASSLTGAMYQPQHF.

The rearrangement joins TRBV19 to TRBJ2-1, with 11 bases lining up with TRBD1. The junction had 9 bases not matched to a gene; V was cut back by 3 bases and J by 8 bases. Per germline, CDR1 LNHDA and CDR2 SQIVND (reference sequence). The CDR3 has 16 residues. The CDR3 here is CASSILPGQGGHEQFF. In DNA form, the CDR3 reads TGTGCCAGTAGTATTCTACCGGGACAGGGGGGTCATGAGCAGTTCTTC.

This chain joins TRBV7-2 and TRBJ2-3; 9 nucleotides align to TRBD2. The V gene end was trimmed by 0 bases and the J gene end by 3 bases; junction bases not matched to a gene: 7. CDR1 is SGHTA and CDR2 is FQGNSA in the germline V gene. There are 17 residues in the CDR3. The CDR3 DNA follows: TGTGCCAGCAGCTTAGCGAGTAGCGGGGGTTGGACAGATACGCAGTATTTT. This codes for CASSLASSGGWTDTQYF.